This T cell receptor (beta chain) comes out of a study of blood T cell repertoires in COVID-19. Clones were sequenced by immunoSEQ multiplex PCR, and TCRdb holds only the in-frame ones, with some missing. Altogether 15,000 to 20,000 clones are present, around 80% being singletons, with the ten largest covering approximately 22%. Per germline, CDR1 LGHNT and CDR2 FRNRAP. The CDR3 contains 16 residues. J gave up 4 bases and V 8 bases, and 14 bases lay outside the gene matches. The table lists this clone with a few counts. The sample taken for sequencing was peripheral blood. The receptor was derived from a man aged 55-75 years with active or convalescent COVID-19. The chain carries TRBV12-5 and TRBJ2-1, with 7 bases aligning to TRBD2. This CDR3 is CASLPWPLAAYNEQFF. The CDR3 coding sequence is TGTGCTAGTCTTCCCTGGCCTCTAGCGGCATACAATGAGCAGTTCTTC.